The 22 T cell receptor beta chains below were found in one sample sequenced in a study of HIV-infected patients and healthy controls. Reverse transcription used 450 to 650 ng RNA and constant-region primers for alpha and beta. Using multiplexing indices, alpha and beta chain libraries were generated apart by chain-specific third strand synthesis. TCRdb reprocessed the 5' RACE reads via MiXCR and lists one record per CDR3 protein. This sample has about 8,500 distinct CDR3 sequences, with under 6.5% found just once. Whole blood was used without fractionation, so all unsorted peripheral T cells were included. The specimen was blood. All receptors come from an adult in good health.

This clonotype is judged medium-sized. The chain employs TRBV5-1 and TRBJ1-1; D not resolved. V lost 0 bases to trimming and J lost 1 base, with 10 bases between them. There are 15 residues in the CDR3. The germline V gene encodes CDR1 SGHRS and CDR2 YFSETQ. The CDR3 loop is CASSLGSAENTEAFF. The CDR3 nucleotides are TGCGCCAGCAGCTTGGGGTCGGCAGAGAACACTGAAGCTTTCTTT.

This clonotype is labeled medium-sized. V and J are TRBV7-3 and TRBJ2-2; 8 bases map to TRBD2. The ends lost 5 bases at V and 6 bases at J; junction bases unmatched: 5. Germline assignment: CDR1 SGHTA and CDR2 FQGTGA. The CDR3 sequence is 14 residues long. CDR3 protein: CASSLQRGSGELFF. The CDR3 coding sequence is TGTGCCAGCAGCCTCCAGCGGGGGTCCGGGGAGCTGTTTTTT.

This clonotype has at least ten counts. CDR3 coding DNA: TGTGCCAGTAGTATAGGGAGGGGACAGCCTGGATATAGCAATCAGCCCCAGCATTTT. It codes for CASSIGRGQPGYSNQPQHF. This rearrangement joins TRBV19 to TRBJ1-5; 7 bases match TRBD1. The trim removed 1 base at V and 0 bases at J, leaving 12 bases unmatched. The CDR3 sequence is 19 residues long. The germline CDR1 and CDR2 sequences are LNHDA and SQIVND (reference sequence).

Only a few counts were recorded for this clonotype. CDR3 amino acids: CASSVGTGREQYF. The CDR3 DNA sequence: TGTGCCAGCAGCGTAGGGACAGGGCGGGAGCAGTACTTC. The chain links TRBV9 to TRBJ2-7; TRBD1 agrees at 8 bases. The trim removed 0 bases at V and 7 bases at J, leaving 3 bases unmatched. The CDR3 totals 13 residues. Germline CDR1 reads SGDLS; CDR2 reads YYNGEE. The variable domain in full, completed from reference TRBV9 and TRBJ2-7, reads DSGVTQTPKHLITATGQRVTLRCSPRSGDLSVYWYQQSLDQGLQFLIQYYNGEERAKGNILERFSAQQFPDLHSELNLSSLELGDSALYFCASSVGTGREQYFGPGTRLTVT.

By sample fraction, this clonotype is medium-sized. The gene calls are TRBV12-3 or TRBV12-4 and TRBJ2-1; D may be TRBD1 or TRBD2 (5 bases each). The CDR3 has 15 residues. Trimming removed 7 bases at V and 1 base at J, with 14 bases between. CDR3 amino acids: CASTQLGESYNEQFF. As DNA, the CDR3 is TGTGCCAGCACACAGTTGGGGGAATCCTACAATGAGCAGTTCTTC.

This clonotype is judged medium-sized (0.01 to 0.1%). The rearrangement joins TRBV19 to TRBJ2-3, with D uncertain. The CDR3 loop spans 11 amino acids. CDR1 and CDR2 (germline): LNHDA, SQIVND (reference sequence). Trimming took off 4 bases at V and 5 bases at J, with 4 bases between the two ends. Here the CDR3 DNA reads TGTGCCAGTAGTACCGAAGATACGCAGTATTTT. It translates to CASSTEDTQYF.

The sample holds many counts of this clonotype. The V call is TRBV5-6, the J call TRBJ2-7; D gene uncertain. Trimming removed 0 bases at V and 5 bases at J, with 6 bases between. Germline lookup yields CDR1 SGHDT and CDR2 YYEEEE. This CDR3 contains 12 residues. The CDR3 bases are TGTGCCAGCAGCTTGGCCCTCAACGAGCAGTACTTC. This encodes CASSLALNEQYF.

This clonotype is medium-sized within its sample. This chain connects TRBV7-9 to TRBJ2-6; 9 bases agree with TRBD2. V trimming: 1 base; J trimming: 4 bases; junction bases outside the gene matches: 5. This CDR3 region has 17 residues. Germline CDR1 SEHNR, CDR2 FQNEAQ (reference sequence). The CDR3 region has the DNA TGTGCCAGCAGCTTAGTAGCGGGGGCGGAGGGGGCCAACGTCCTGACTTTC. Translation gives CASSLVAGAEGANVLTF.

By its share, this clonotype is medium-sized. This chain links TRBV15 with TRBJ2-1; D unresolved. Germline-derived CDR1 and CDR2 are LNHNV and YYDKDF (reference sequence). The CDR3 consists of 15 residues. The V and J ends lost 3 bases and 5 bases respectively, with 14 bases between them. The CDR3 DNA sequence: TGTGCCACCAGCAGGGAGCCGATCATAAACAATGAGCAGTTCTTC. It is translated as CATSREPIINNEQFF.

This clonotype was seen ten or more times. CDR3 coding DNA: TGTGCCAGCAGTGTGGAAGGGGGCTCCATCTACGAGCAGTACTTC. This gives the protein CASSVEGGSIYEQYF. This chain joins TRBV6-1 and TRBJ2-7; 7 bases align to TRBD1. The CDR3 extends over 15 amino acids. Germline values: CDR1 MNHNS, CDR2 SASEGT. Losses at the gene ends were 4 bases for V and 3 bases for J; bases not matched to a gene: 9.

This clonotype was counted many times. In nucleotides, the CDR3 is TGTGCCAGCAGCTTAGAGCAGGGTCTCAATCAGCCCCAGCATTTT. The encoded protein is CASSLEQGLNQPQHF. The rearrangement joins TRBV7-2 to TRBJ1-5; TRBD1 might be the D (5 bases). The length of the CDR3 is 15 residues. Looked up from germline, CDR1 is SGHTA and CDR2 is FQGNSA. V was cut by 1 base and J by 3 bases, with 10 bases left in between.

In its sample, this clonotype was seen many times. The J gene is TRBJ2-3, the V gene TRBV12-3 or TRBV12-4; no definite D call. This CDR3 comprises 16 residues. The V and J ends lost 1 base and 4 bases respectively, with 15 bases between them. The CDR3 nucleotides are TGTGCCAGCAGTTTAGATGGCCAGGCCCTCCCAGATACGCAGTATTTT. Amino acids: CASSLDGQALPDTQYF.

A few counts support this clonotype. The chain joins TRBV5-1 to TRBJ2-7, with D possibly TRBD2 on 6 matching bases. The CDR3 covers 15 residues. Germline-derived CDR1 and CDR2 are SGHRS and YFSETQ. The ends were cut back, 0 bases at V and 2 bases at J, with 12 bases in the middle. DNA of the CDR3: TGCGCCAGCAGCTTGGCCCCCGGGAGTACCTACGAGCAGTACTTC. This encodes CASSLAPGSTYEQYF.

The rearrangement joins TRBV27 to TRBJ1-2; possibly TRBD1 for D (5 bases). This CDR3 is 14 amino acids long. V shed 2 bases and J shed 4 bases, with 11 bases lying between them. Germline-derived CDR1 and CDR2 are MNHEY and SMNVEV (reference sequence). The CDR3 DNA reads TGTGCCAGCAGTTTACGTTCGACAGCCTATGGCTACACCTTC. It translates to CASSLRSTAYGYTF.

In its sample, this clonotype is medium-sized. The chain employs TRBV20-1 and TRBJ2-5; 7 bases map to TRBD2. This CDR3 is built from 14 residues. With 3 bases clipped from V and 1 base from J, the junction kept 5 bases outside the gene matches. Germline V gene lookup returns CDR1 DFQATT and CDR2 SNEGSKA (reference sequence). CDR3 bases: TGCAGTGCTAGGCTCCTAGCGGTCCAAGAGACCCAGTACTTC. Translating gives CSARLLAVQETQYF.

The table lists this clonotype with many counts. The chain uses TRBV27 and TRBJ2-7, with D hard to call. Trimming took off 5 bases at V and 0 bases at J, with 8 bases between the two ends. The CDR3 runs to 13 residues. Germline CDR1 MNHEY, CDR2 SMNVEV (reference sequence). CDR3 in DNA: TGTGCCAGCAGTAAGGCCAGCTCCTACGAGCAGTACTTC. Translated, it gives CASSKASSYEQYF.

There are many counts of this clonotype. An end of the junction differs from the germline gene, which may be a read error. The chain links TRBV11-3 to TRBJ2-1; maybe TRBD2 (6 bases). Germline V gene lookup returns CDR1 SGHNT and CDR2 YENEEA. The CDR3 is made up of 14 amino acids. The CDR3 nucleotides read TGTGCCAGCAGCTTGGGGCGATCTAGCGAGAATATGATCTTC. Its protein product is CASSLGRSSENMIF.

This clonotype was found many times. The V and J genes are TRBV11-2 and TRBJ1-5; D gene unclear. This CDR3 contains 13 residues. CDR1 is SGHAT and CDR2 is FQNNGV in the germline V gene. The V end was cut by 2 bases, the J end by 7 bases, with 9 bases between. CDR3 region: CASSLLRGQPQHF. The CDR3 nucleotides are TGTGCCAGCAGCTTATTAAGAGGACAGCCCCAGCATTTT.

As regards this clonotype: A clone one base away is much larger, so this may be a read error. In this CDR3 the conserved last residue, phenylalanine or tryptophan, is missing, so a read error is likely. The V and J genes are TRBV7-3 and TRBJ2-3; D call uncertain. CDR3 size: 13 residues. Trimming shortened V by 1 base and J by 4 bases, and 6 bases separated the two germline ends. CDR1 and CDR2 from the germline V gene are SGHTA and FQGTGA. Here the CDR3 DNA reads TGTGCCAGCAGCTTAAAGGGCCCAGATACGCAGTATTTA. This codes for CASSLKGPDTQYL.

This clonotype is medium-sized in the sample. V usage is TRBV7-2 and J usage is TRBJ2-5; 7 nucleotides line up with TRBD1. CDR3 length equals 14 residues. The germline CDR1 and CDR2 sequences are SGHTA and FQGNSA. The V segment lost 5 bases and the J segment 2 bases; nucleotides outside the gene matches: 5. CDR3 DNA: TGTGCCAGCAGCACCTGGGACAGTCAAGAGACCCAGTACTTC. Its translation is CASSTWDSQETQYF.

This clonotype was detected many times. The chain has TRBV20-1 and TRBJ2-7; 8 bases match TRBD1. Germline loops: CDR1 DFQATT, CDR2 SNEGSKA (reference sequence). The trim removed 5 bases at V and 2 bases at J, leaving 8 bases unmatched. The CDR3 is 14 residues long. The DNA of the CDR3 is TGCAGTGCTTCGGGACAGGAAAGTACCTACGAGCAGTACTTC. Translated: CSASGQESTYEQYF.

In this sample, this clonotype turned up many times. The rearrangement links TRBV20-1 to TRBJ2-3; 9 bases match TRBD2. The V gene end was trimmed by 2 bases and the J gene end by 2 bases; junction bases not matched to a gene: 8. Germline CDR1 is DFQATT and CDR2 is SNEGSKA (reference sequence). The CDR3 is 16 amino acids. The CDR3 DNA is TGCAGTGCTAGATACCCAGGCGGGGGGGTCACAGATACGCAGTATTTT. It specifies CSARYPGGGVTDTQYF.